The sequence of this T cell receptor (beta chain) was determined in a study of blood T cell repertoires in COVID-19. At the level of the study: Some COVID-19 samples were acute and others convalescent; all came from the United States, Italy and Spain. The cDNA or gDNA used as material had been derived from T cells, B-cell-depleted T cells, or PBMCs.

Original handling: It was from reference gene primer amplification that nucleated cell counts were estimated. The assay was immunoSEQ multiplex PCR, and TCRdb's table has in-frame clones only and misses some. V and J calls plus clone size are reproduced from that table; the DNA served to infer D and trimming. The sample has some 28,000 clones; about 80% are singletons. V was cut by 1 base and J by 3 bases, with 16 bases left in between. This CDR3 spans 16 amino acids. Germline V CDR1 and CDR2: LNHNV, YYDKDF (reference sequence). The source material was peripheral blood. The genes are TRBV15 and TRBJ2-7, with D possibly matching TRBD1 (6 bases). The source of this sequence is a man aged 70-80 years with acute or convalescent COVID-19. CDR3 in amino acids: CATSRVKGQGLYEQYF. The CDR3 DNA reads TGTGCCACCAGCAGAGTAAAGGGCCAGGGGCTCTACGAGCAGTACTTC.